This T cell receptor (beta chain) was recorded in a study of CD8 T cells in Susac syndrome. Looking at the study overall: Patients with Susac syndrome, at blood draw, were therapy-naive, on corticosteroids, or on intravenous immunoglobulin alone.

Random-hexamer reverse transcription was applied to roughly 0.5 to 1 ug RNA. An immunoSEQ multiplex PCR generated amplified TCR beta CDR3 products spanning 54 Vbeta and 13 Jbeta. In TCRdb, the immunoSEQ multiplex PCR reads were re-called with MiXCR into one record per CDR3 protein. This table has 170,000 or so distinct CDR3 sequences, about 93% appearing once. CDR3 length: 15 residues. The V gene lost 0 bases and the J gene lost 10 bases, with 18 bases spanning the gap. Germline CDR1 and CDR2: LNHNV and YYDKDF (reference sequence). Regarding the study as a whole: The study admitted that it had a relatively small number of individuals in its TCR sequencing and HLA analysis.

For this clonotype: Its antigen is not identified.

Sequencing used CD4+ T cells from PBMCs. This chain connects TRBV15 to TRBJ1-1; no reliable D call. This receptor was taken from a human donor with Susac syndrome. For the CDR3, the DNA is TGTGCCACCAGCAGAGATCTTAACAATCCTGTCCTAGCTTTCTTT. Translating gives CATSRDLNNPVLAFF.